A single sample is the source of the 32 T cell receptor beta chains below, sequenced in a study of early stage breast cancer tumors. Assay used: immunoSEQ multiplex PCR; TCRdb lists only in-frame clones, some missing. The sample carries around 5,000 clones, 55% to 70% recorded once. Sequencing used normal breast tissue next to the tumor. These receptors came from a person in their sixties with breast cancer.

This clone came up a few times. The gene calls are TRBV5-1 and TRBJ2-5; 7 bases align to TRBD1. Germline V gene lookup returns CDR1 SGHRS and CDR2 YFSETQ. J lost 1 base, V lost 4 bases, and 7 bases had no gene match. CDR3 size: 15 residues. CDR3 sequence reads: CASSPDRVGQETQYF. The DNA for the CDR3 is TGCGCCAGCAGCCCCGACAGGGTAGGCCAAGAGACCCAGTACTTC.

This clone was seen more than once but under ten times. The chain carries TRBV6-1 and TRBJ1-2, with TRBD1 identical over 9 bases. V shed 6 bases, J shed 4 bases, and the junction held 3 bases outside the gene matches. From germline, CDR1 is MNHNS and CDR2 SASEGT. The CDR3 consists of 13 residues. CDR3: CASRETGGYGYTF. CDR3 in DNA: TGTGCCAGCAGGGAGACAGGGGGCTATGGCTACACCTTC.

A single count supports this clone. This sequence joins TRBV19 and TRBJ1-5, with 8 nucleotides matching TRBD1. Germline values: CDR1 LNHDA, CDR2 SQIVND (reference sequence). With V trimmed by 6 bases and J by 7 bases, 8 bases remained unmatched. The CDR3 extends over 14 amino acids. Here the CDR3 reads CASRATGVTQPQHF. The CDR3 nucleotides are TGTGCCAGTAGAGCGACAGGGGTCACGCAGCCCCAGCATTTT.

The CDR3 here is CAPRGRARDGELFF. For the CDR3, the DNA is TGTGCCCCCAGGGGAAGGGCGCGGGACGGGGAGCTGTTTTTT. This chain links TRBV6-5 with TRBJ2-2; D is possibly TRBD1 or TRBD2 (6 bases each). V lost 11 bases, J lost 7 bases, and 20 bases lay in between. The CDR3 loop spans 14 amino acids. Germline-derived CDR1 and CDR2 are MNHEY and SVGAGI.

The J gene is TRBJ2-7, the V gene TRBV10-3; D could derive from TRBD1 or TRBD2 (6 bases each). The CDR3 totals 16 residues. V lost 3 bases, J lost 2 bases, and 17 bases lay in between. The germline CDR1 and CDR2 sequences are ENHRY and SYGVKD. The CDR3 sequence: CAISDLQRGPPYEQYF. DNA of the CDR3: TGTGCCATCAGTGATCTCCAACGGGGGCCCCCCTACGAGCAGTACTTC.

For the CDR3, the DNA is TGTGCCAGCAGGGGGGTCTCGTTGGAGGGGGCGTTAGACGAGCAGTACTTC. As protein: CASRGVSLEGALDEQYF. J is TRBJ2-7 and V is TRBV5-6; D is perhaps TRBD1 (7 bases). This CDR3 contains 17 residues. The germline V and J ends were trimmed by 5 bases and 5 bases, with 26 bases remaining between them. From germline, CDR1 is SGHDT and CDR2 YYEEEE.

The V and J genes are TRBV7-3 and TRBJ2-2, with D uncertain. CDR1 is SGHTA and CDR2 is FQGTGA in the germline V gene. There are 12 residues in the CDR3. Trimming stripped 6 bases from V and 3 bases from J, with 5 bases between. The CDR3 is CASRRDTGELFF. As DNA, the CDR3 is TGTGCCAGCAGGCGAGACACCGGGGAGCTGTTTTTT. The variable domain in full, completed from reference TRBV7-3 and TRBJ2-2, reads GAGVSQTPSNKVTEKGKYVELRCDPISGHTALYWYRQSLGQGPEFLIYFQGTGAADDSGLPNDRFFAVRPEGSVSTLKIQRTERGDSAVYLCASRRDTGELFFGEGSRLTVL.

This clone turned up a few times. This chain connects TRBV30 to TRBJ1-1; D unresolved. Germline CDR1 reads GTSNPN; CDR2 reads SVGIG (reference sequence). The V end lost 4 bases, the J end lost 2 bases, and 11 bases lay between the germline ends. There are 13 residues in the CDR3. The CDR3 nucleotides are TGTGCCTGGACGCGGCAGTCAAACACTGAAGCTTTCTTT. It yields the protein CAWTRQSNTEAFF.

The V and J genes are TRBV7-8 and TRBJ1-1; 7 bases are a match to TRBD1. V gave up 0 bases and J gave up 0 bases; unmatched junction bases: 7. Germline CDR1 SGHVS, CDR2 FQNEAQ. The CDR3 consists of 17 residues. CDR3 amino acids: CASSLAGGAFMNTEAFF. The CDR3 coding sequence is TGTGCCAGCAGCTTAGCAGGGGGCGCTTTCATGAACACTGAAGCTTTCTTT.

The V gene is TRBV6-5, the J gene TRBJ2-5; TRBD1 matches 8 bases. V lost 5 bases to trimming and J lost 7 bases; unmatched junction nucleotides: 9. This CDR3 region has 14 residues. The V gene's germline CDR1 is MNHEY and CDR2 SVGAGI. CDR3 DNA sequence: TGTGCCAGCAGTGGACAGGGATCCATGGGGACCCAGTACTTC. As protein: CASSGQGSMGTQYF.

The rearrangement uses TRBV7-9 and TRBJ1-4; 8 bases map to TRBD1. The CDR3 runs to 15 residues. With V trimmed by 5 bases and J by 6 bases, 8 bases remained unmatched. Germline V lookup: CDR1 SEHNR, CDR2 FQNEAQ (reference sequence). The CDR3 DNA reads as TGTGCCAGCAGCCCCGAGGACAGGGACGATGAAAAACTGTTTTTT. This sequence encodes CASSPEDRDDEKLFF.

The V call is TRBV30, the J call TRBJ1-4; TRBD1 aligns across 8 bases. With V trimmed by 3 bases and J by 1 base, 7 bases remained unmatched. The CDR3 has 16 amino acids. The germline CDR1 and CDR2 sequences are GTSNPN and SVGIG (reference sequence). This CDR3 reads CAWRGQGAITNEKLFF. The CDR3, as DNA: TGTGCCTGGAGGGGGCAGGGGGCGATAACTAATGAAAAACTGTTTTTT.

The V gene is TRBV25-1, the J gene TRBJ2-3, with no clear D. Looked up from germline, CDR1 is MGHDK and CDR2 is SYGVNS. Trimming removed 7 bases at V and 2 bases at J, with 10 bases between. This CDR3 has 13 residues. The DNA of the CDR3 is TGTGCCAGCAAATATGGGCTCACAGATACGCAGTATTTT. Translation gives CASKYGLTDTQYF.

This chain links TRBV5-1 with TRBJ2-1; 10 bases fit TRBD2. Germline-derived CDR1 and CDR2 are SGHRS and YFSETQ. This CDR3 is built from 14 residues. With 5 bases clipped from V and 8 bases from J, the junction kept 7 bases outside the gene matches. The DNA for the CDR3 is TGCGCCAGCAGAGTCCTAGCGGGAGCCTATGAGCAGTTCTTC. Its protein is CASRVLAGAYEQFF. The variable domain in full, with the rest retrieved from reference TRBV5-1 and TRBJ2-1, is KAGVTQTPRYLIKTRGQQVTLSCSPISGHRSVSWYQQTPGQGLQFLFEYFSETQRNKGNFPGRFSGRQFSNSRSEMNVSTLELGDSALYLCASRVLAGAYEQFFGPGTRLTVL.

Notes on this clone: The conserved closing phenylalanine or tryptophan is absent in this CDR3, likely reflecting a read error. CDR3 coding DNA: TGCGCCAGCAGCCAAGATAGGAGGCAGCCAAATGAAAAACTGTTTTGT. Protein: CASSQDRRQPNEKLFC. The chain recombines TRBV4-1 with TRBJ1-4; D is ambiguous. CDR1 and CDR2 from the germline V gene are MGHRA and YSYEKL. Trimming removed 0 bases at V and 5 bases at J, with 13 bases between. This CDR3 has 16 residues.

This clone has a single count. This chain connects TRBV6-8 to TRBJ1-5; D is unclear. Germline lookup yields CDR1 MNHGY and CDR2 SAAAGT. Trimming took 9 bases from V and 7 from J, leaving 10 bases between them. There are 11 residues in the CDR3. DNA of the CDR3: TGTGCCAGTGGGGTGAAGCAGCCCCAGCATTTT. It encodes CASGVKQPQHF.

This clone was counted once. V and J are TRBV5-5 and TRBJ2-5; 9 nucleotides align to TRBD2. The junction had 7 bases not matched to a gene; V was cut back by 3 bases and J by 4 bases. CDR1 and CDR2 (germline): SGHKS, YYEKEE (reference sequence). The CDR3 covers 15 residues. Here the CDR3 DNA reads TGTGCCAGCAGCTGGGGAGGCGGGGGGGGAGAGACCCAGTACTTC. Translated, it gives CASSWGGGGGETQYF.

This clone is a singleton in its sample. The chain is built from TRBV9 and TRBJ2-1; the D gene is possibly TRBD2 (6 bases). Trimming removed 4 bases from V and 1 base from J, with 24 bases in between. The CDR3 sequence is 19 residues long. From germline, CDR1 is SGDLS and CDR2 YYNGEE. Here the CDR3 reads CASSSSGSQAGTSYNEQFF. In DNA form, the CDR3 reads TGTGCCAGCAGCTCGTCGGGGAGCCAAGCGGGTACTTCCTACAATGAGCAGTTCTTC.

The chain links TRBV7-6 to TRBJ2-7; either TRBD1 or TRBD2 may fit D (5 bases each). Trimming left V 5 bases short and J 0 bases short, with 11 bases between. CDR1 SGHVS and CDR2 FNYEAQ come from the germline V gene. The CDR3 sequence is 14 residues long. CDR3: CASSPGDLSYEQYF. The CDR3 coding sequence is TGTGCCAGCAGCCCCGGGGACCTCTCCTACGAGCAGTACTTC.

The CDR3 DNA follows: TGCGCCAGCAGCCAAGAGGGGGACGGAGAGACCCAGTACTTC. This encodes CASSQEGDGETQYF. The V call is TRBV4-1, the J call TRBJ2-5; D assignment may be TRBD1 or TRBD2 (5 bases each). V shed 0 bases and J shed 4 bases, with 9 bases lying between them. The CDR3 runs 14 residues. Germline V lookup: CDR1 MGHRA, CDR2 YSYEKL.

The chain has TRBV2 and TRBJ2-7, with unresolved D. V lost 8 bases and J lost 5, with 13 bases in between. The CDR3 has 12 residues. In germline, CDR1 is SNHLY, CDR2 FYNNEI. The chain's CDR3 is CASLGPVDEQYF. CDR3 bases: TGTGCCAGCCTAGGGCCCGTGGACGAGCAGTACTTC.

This chain connects TRBV6-1 to TRBJ2-3; D is possibly TRBD1 (5 bases). Germline lookup yields CDR1 MNHNS and CDR2 SASEGT. The CDR3 covers 15 residues. V lost 7 bases to trimming and J lost 2 bases, with 16 bases between them. CDR3 protein: CASKIYDSPTDTQYF. CDR3 sequence (DNA): TGTGCCAGCAAAATTTACGACAGCCCCACAGATACGCAGTATTTT.

The genes are TRBV7-3 and TRBJ2-5, with no clear D. Trimming cost V 5 bases and J 4 bases, with 11 bases left between them. CDR3 length: 13 residues. The germline V gene has CDR1 SGHTA and CDR2 FQGTGA. CDR3 nucleotide sequence: TGTGCCAGCAGCAGCTACGTGGGAGAGACCCAGTACTTC. Translating it yields CASSSYVGETQYF.

The rearrangement joins TRBV6-5 to TRBJ2-7; D is uncertain. The V gene lost 5 bases and the J gene lost 2 bases, with 7 bases spanning the gap. Germline V gene sequence: CDR1 MNHEY, CDR2 SVGAGI. The CDR3 has 12 residues. The CDR3 bases are TGTGCCAGCAGTGATTCCACCTACGAGCAGTACTTC. Translation gives CASSDSTYEQYF.

This chain joins TRBV5-1 and TRBJ1-1, with unresolved D. Germline loops: CDR1 SGHRS, CDR2 YFSETQ. The CDR3 contains 13 residues. Trimming shortened V by 4 bases and J by 3 bases, and 10 bases separated the two germline ends. The CDR3 bases are TGCGCCAGCAGCGAAGGAGGACACACTGAAGCTTTCTTT. As protein: CASSEGGHTEAFF.

The V and J genes are TRBV30 and TRBJ1-2, with unresolved D. The CDR3 extends over 15 amino acids. Germline CDR1 is GTSNPN and CDR2 is SVGIG (reference sequence). V lost 2 bases and J lost 4, with 17 bases in between. This CDR3 reads CAWSTGPLPLYGYTF. For the CDR3, the DNA is TGTGCCTGGAGTACCGGGCCCCTGCCCCTCTATGGCTACACCTTC.

CDR3: CSVRDRVGGRARDNNEQFF. The DNA of the CDR3 is TGCAGCGTTCGGGACAGGGTTGGCGGGAGGGCCCGGGATAACAATGAGCAGTTCTTC. This chain joins TRBV29-1 and TRBJ2-1, with D perhaps assigned TRBD1 or TRBD2 (9 bases each). CDR1 and CDR2 (germline): SQVTM, ANQGSEA. The CDR3 length is 19 residues. V was shortened by 5 bases and J by 5 bases, with 31 bases between the two germline ends.

The chain employs TRBV4-2 and TRBJ2-7; D not resolved. This CDR3 region has 15 residues. Trimming removed 0 bases at V and 0 bases at J, with 9 bases between. Germline V lookup: CDR1 LGHNA, CDR2 YNFKEQ. Written as DNA, the CDR3 is TGTGCCAGCAGCCAAGACCCACTGAGCTCCTACGAGCAGTACTTC. Its protein product is CASSQDPLSSYEQYF.

The sample holds a few counts of this clone. The rearrangement links TRBV15 to TRBJ2-7, with a possible D match to TRBD2 (5 bases). This CDR3 comprises 16 residues. CDR1 and CDR2 from the germline V gene are LNHNV and YYDKDF (reference sequence). The V end was cut by 4 bases, the J end by 5 bases, with 21 bases between. CDR3 sequence reads: CATSTRTHTIVDEQYF. The CDR3 region has the DNA TGTGCCACCAGCACACGGACTCACACCATCGTGGACGAGCAGTACTTC. The full variable domain, completed using reference TRBV15 and TRBJ2-7, is DAMVIQNPRYQVTQFGKPVTLSCSQTLNHNVMYWYQQKSSQAPKLLFHYYDKDFNNEADTPDNFQSRRPNTSFCFLDIRSPGLGDTAMYLCATSTRTHTIVDEQYFGPGTRLTVT.

The rearrangement links TRBV18 to TRBJ1-3, with no clear D. The V gene lost 3 bases and the J gene lost 2 bases, with 2 bases spanning the gap. CDR3 length equals 12 residues. Germline V CDR1 and CDR2: KGHSH, LQKENI. CDR3 nucleotide sequence: TGTGCCAGCTCACCCGCTGGAAACACCATATATTTT. Amino acid sequence: CASSPAGNTIYF.

This chain joins TRBV4-2 and TRBJ2-5, with D unclear. Trimming pared 1 base from V and 3 bases from J, leaving 3 bases between. CDR3 length equals 12 residues. Per the germline V gene, CDR1 is LGHNA and CDR2 is YNFKEQ. The CDR3 sequence: CASSQAKETQYF. Written as DNA, the CDR3 is TGTGCCAGCAGCCAAGCTAAAGAGACCCAGTACTTC.

The chain joins TRBV7-3 to TRBJ1-1; D is unresolved. The CDR3 is 15 amino acids. Deletions cut 7 bases from V and 0 bases from J, with 15 bases between. Germline values: CDR1 SGHTA, CDR2 FQGTGA. The CDR3 DNA reads TGTGCCAGCACCCCGGGCATCCCCTTGAACACTGAAGCTTTCTTT. Protein product: CASTPGIPLNTEAFF.